This paragraph reports one TCR beta chain. Its target is unknown. The sample is drawn from a study of cytomegalovirus exposure and HLA in healthy donors. Findings and caveats of the study: Reported performance of the classifier showed diagnosis of cytomegalovirus status with high specificity and sensitivity.

Germline CDR1 and CDR2: SGDLS and YYNGEE. V was pared by 5 bases and J by 7 bases, with 6 bases of the junction left unmatched. The CDR3 spans 14 residues. Profiling relied on immunoSEQ multiplex PCR, and the TCRdb table lists in-frame clones only, not all of them. The data show 150,000 or so clones, 65% to 90% seen once. The receptor's source is a man younger than 35 in good health and CMV-seropositive. This chain joins TRBV9 and TRBJ2-2; 9 bases fit TRBD1. Input material: PBMCs. The CDR3 sequence: CASSRGQGNGELFF. The CDR3 DNA sequence: TGTGCCAGCAGTCGAGGACAGGGGAACGGGGAGCTGTTTTTT.